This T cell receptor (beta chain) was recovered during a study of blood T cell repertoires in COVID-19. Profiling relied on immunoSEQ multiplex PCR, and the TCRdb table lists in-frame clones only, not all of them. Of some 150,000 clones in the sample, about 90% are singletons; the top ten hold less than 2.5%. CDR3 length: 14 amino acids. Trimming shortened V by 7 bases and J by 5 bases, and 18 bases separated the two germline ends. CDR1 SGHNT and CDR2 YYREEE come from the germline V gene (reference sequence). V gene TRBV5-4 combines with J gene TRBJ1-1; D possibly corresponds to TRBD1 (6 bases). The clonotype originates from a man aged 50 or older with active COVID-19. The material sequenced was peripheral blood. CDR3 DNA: TGTGCCAGCGGCCGAGGGGGGGCGGTTACTGAAGCTTTCTTT. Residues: CASGRGGAVTEAFF.